The 18 T cell receptor beta chains given below trace back to one sample, sequenced in a study of T cells in Graves' hyperthyroidism and ophthalmopathy. RNA transcripts provided the source from which TCR beta CDR3 regions were amplified. Researchers ran a first-round RT-PCR on the TCR CDR3 using the HTBI primer set. MiXCR was run by TCRdb on the multiplex PCR reads, yielding one entry per CDR3 protein. This table has hundreds of thousands of distinct CDR3 sequences, over 10% appearing once. Material: blood. These receptors were obtained from a woman younger than 30 with Graves' hyperthyroidism.

This clonotype was recorded a few times. The gene calls are TRBV24-1 and TRBJ1-5; a possible D gene is TRBD1 (6 bases). V was shortened by 5 bases and J by 7 bases, with 11 bases between the two germline ends. The CDR3 length is 13 residues. Germline V gene data show CDR1 as KGHDR and CDR2 as SFDVKD. The CDR3 nucleotides are TGTGCCACCAGTGGGATGACAGGACAGCCCCAGCATTTT. Translated: CATSGMTGQPQHF.

This clonotype has at least ten counts. The chain carries TRBV7-3 and TRBJ1-1; 8 nucleotides agree with TRBD1. Looked up from germline, CDR1 is SGHTA and CDR2 is FQGTGA. The V gene end was trimmed by 4 bases and the J gene end by 5 bases; junction bases not matched to a gene: 3. The CDR3 covers 13 residues. The CDR3, as DNA: TGTGCCAGCAGCTCGACAGGGGAGACTGAAGCTTTCTTT. Translated: CASSSTGETEAFF.

There are many counts of this clonotype. The V call is TRBV7-8, the J call TRBJ2-7; no reliable D call. Germline CDR1 reads SGHVS; CDR2 reads FQNEAQ. Trimming left V 1 base short and J 3 bases short, with 7 bases between. The CDR3 is made up of 13 amino acids. The CDR3 DNA reads TGTGCCAGCAGCTTAGAGGCCGGCTACGAGCAGTACTTC. It specifies CASSLEAGYEQYF. The full variable domain, rest sourced from reference TRBV7-8 and TRBJ2-7, is GAGVSQSPRYKVAKRGQDVALRCDPISGHVSLFWYQQALGQGPEFLTYFQNEAQLDKSGLPSDRFFAERPEGSVSTLKIQRTQQEDSAVYLCASSLEAGYEQYFGPGTRLTVT.

This clonotype occurred many times. The rearrangement links TRBV20-1 to TRBJ2-1; the D gene is possibly TRBD2 (6 bases). The CDR3 is made up of 13 amino acids. Germline V gene sequence: CDR1 DFQATT, CDR2 SNEGSKA (reference sequence). The V and J ends lost 3 bases and 0 bases respectively, with 6 bases between them. The CDR3 DNA follows: TGCAGTGCTAGGCGGGGCTCCTACAATGAGCAGTTCTTC. This encodes CSARRGSYNEQFF.

This clonotype was observed at least ten times. This chain uses TRBV28 with TRBJ1-2, with 8 bases that match TRBD1. V shed 5 bases and J 7 bases; nucleotides not matched to a gene: 3. This CDR3 is 12 amino acids long. In germline, CDR1 is MDHEN, CDR2 SYDVKM. The CDR3 DNA follows: TGTGCCAGCAGTCCCAGGGGGCTTGGCTACACCTTC. It encodes CASSPRGLGYTF.

The CDR3 spells CASSPRQGEDYGYTF. Here the CDR3 DNA reads TGTGCCAGCAGCCCTCGACAGGGGGAGGACTATGGCTACACCTTC. The rearrangement links TRBV9 to TRBJ1-2, with TRBD1 identical over 9 bases. There are 15 residues in the CDR3. Germline assignment: CDR1 SGDLS and CDR2 YYNGEE. V shed 4 bases and J 3 bases; nucleotides not matched to a gene: 7.

This chain uses TRBV7-2 with TRBJ2-7; TRBD2 aligns across 13 bases. The junction had 2 bases not matched to a gene; V was cut back by 3 bases and J by 0 bases. Germline V gene lookup returns CDR1 SGHTA and CDR2 FQGNSA. This CDR3 has 16 residues. For the CDR3, the DNA is TGTGCCAGCAGCTTTGGGACTAGCGGGATCTCCTACGAGCAGTACTTC. As protein: CASSFGTSGISYEQYF.

This clonotype was counted ten times or more. The CDR3 DNA follows: TGTGCCAGCAGTTCTACGGCTAGCGGGAGGTACGAGCAGTACTTC. Translation gives CASSSTASGRYEQYF. J is TRBJ2-7 and V is TRBV6-2 or TRBV6-3, with 11 positions matching TRBD2. V shed 4 bases and J 4 bases; nucleotides not matched to a gene: 6. This CDR3 spans 15 amino acids. Germline V gene data show CDR1 as MNHEY and CDR2 as SVGEGT.

The chain is built from TRBV12-3 or TRBV12-4 and TRBJ2-7, with 13 bases identical to TRBD2. V gave up 4 bases and J gave up 2 bases; unmatched junction bases: 14. The CDR3 runs 19 residues. CDR3: CASSSNLLAGGIQAYEQYF. The DNA for the CDR3 is TGTGCCAGCAGTTCGAATCTACTAGCGGGAGGGATCCAGGCCTACGAGCAGTACTTC.

This clonotype was observed at least ten times. This chain uses TRBV2 with TRBJ1-5; no reliable D call. With 1 base removed from V and 7 bases from J, the gap between germline ends came to 17 bases. Germline V lookup: CDR1 SNHLY, CDR2 FYNNEI. The CDR3 sequence is 16 residues long. The CDR3 DNA sequence: TGTGCCAGCAGTGAAGATTCCCCCAGGTTCGGACAGCCCCAGCATTTT. Translated: CASSEDSPRFGQPQHF.

The sample holds a few counts of this clonotype. A much larger clone differs by one base, so this may be a read error. The chain joins TRBV28 to TRBJ1-2; a weak D match, TRBD1 (6 bases). The CDR3 runs to 15 residues. Germline CDR1 MDHEN, CDR2 SYDVKM. V gave up 5 bases and J gave up 8 bases, with 21 bases separating them. The CDR3 DNA reads as TGTGCCAGCAGTCCACCGAGACAGGTCTATGGGGGCTACACCTTC. This gives the protein CASSPPRQVYGGYTF.

This clonotype was found many times. This chain connects TRBV3-1 to TRBJ2-1; D perhaps matches TRBD2 (5 bases). The CDR3 runs 16 residues. V gave up 1 base and J gave up 5 bases, with 15 bases separating them. CDR1 LGHDT and CDR2 YNNKEL come from the germline V gene (reference sequence). The CDR3 loop reads CASSQGYEGRDNEQFF. The CDR3 DNA follows: TGTGCCAGCAGCCAAGGATACGAGGGTAGGGACAATGAGCAGTTCTTC.

This clonotype occurred once. The chain links TRBV9 to TRBJ2-7; D is unclear. The CDR3 runs to 14 residues. Looked up from germline, CDR1 is SGDLS and CDR2 is YYNGEE. V was shortened by 0 bases and J by 3 bases, with 10 bases between the two germline ends. The CDR3: CASSVAVGGYEQYF. CDR3 sequence (DNA): TGTGCCAGCAGCGTAGCGGTAGGTGGCTACGAGCAGTACTTC.

The chain couples TRBV20-1 to TRBJ1-5; D call uncertain. The CDR3 runs 15 residues. V shed 1 base and J shed 0 bases, with 10 bases lying between them. CDR1 and CDR2 from the germline V gene are DFQATT and SNEGSKA (reference sequence). The CDR3 nucleotides are TGCAGTGCTAGAGCCCACGGAGATAGCAATCAGCCCCAGCATTTT. Protein: CSARAHGDSNQPQHF.

J is TRBJ1-3 and V is TRBV7-2; unclear D gene. There are 15 residues in the CDR3. V lost 3 bases to trimming and J lost 0 bases, with 9 bases between them. Germline V lookup: CDR1 SGHTA, CDR2 FQGNSA. The CDR3 DNA reads as TGTGCCAGCAGCTTTCTGGAGAGCTCTGGAAACACCATATATTTT. Translation: CASSFLESSGNTIYF.

This clonotype was recorded many times. CDR3 loop: CAWSSGQYGPLHF. The CDR3 DNA sequence: TGTGCCTGGAGTTCAGGACAGTACGGGCCCCTCCACTTT. The chain carries TRBV30 and TRBJ1-6; maybe TRBD1 (6 bases). Per the germline V gene, CDR1 is GTSNPN and CDR2 is SVGIG (reference sequence). V was shortened by 2 bases and J by 13 bases, with 15 bases between the two germline ends. CDR3 length: 13 amino acids.

To note about this clonotype: This may be a read error, as it is one base from a much larger clone. The chain recombines TRBV14 with TRBJ2-1; 13 bases fit TRBD2. The CDR3 is 17 residues long. CDR1 and CDR2 from the germline V gene are SGHDN and FVKESK. CDR3 sequence reads: CASSPKPTSGRSDEQLF. The DNA for the CDR3 is TGTGCCAGCAGCCCGAAACCGACTAGCGGGAGGAGTGATGAGCAGCTCTTC.

This clonotype was detected many times. V gene TRBV7-2 combines with J gene TRBJ2-3; 16 bases are a match to TRBD2. The CDR3 is made up of 19 amino acids. J was trimmed by 4 bases and V by 4 bases; bases with no gene match: 11. CDR1 is SGHTA and CDR2 is FQGNSA in the germline V gene. The chain's CDR3 is CASSSTPGLAGGRPDTQYF. DNA of the CDR3: TGTGCCAGCAGCTCCACCCCGGGACTAGCGGGGGGGCGCCCAGATACGCAGTATTTT. The complete variable domain, with remaining parts taken from reference TRBV7-2 and TRBJ2-3, reads GAGVSQSPSNKVTEKGKDVELRCDPISGHTALYWYRQSLGQGLEFLIYFQGNSAPDKSGLPSDRFSAERTGGSVSTLTIQRTQQEDSAVYLCASSSTPGLAGGRPDTQYFGPGTRLTVL.